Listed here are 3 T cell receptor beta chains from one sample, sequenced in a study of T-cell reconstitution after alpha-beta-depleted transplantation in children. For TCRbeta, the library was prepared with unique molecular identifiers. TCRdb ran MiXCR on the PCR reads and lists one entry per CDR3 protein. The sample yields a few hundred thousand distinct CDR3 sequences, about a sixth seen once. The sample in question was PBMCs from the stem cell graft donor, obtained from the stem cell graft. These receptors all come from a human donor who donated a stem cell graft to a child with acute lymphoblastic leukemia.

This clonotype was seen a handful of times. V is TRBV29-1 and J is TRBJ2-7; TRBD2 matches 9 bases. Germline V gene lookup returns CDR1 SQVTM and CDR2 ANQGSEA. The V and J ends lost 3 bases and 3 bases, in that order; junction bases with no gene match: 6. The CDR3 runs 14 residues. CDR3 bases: TGCAGCGTTGATTCAGCGGGAGGTCTCTACGAGCAGTACTTC. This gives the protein CSVDSAGGLYEQYF.

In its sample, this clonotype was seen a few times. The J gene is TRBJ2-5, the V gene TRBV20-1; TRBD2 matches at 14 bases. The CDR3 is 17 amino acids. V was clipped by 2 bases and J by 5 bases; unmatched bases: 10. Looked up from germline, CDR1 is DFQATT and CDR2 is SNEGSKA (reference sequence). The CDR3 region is CSARPGTSGSSGETQYF. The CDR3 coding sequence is TGCAGTGCTAGACCCGGGACTAGCGGGAGCAGCGGGGAGACCCAGTACTTC.

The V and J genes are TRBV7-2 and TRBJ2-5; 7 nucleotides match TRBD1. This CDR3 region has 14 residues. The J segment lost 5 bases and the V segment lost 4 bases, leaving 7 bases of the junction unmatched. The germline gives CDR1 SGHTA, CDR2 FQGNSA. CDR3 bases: TGTGCCAGCAGCTCCCGACAGGGAATCGAGACCCAGTACTTC. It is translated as CASSSRQGIETQYF.